This T cell receptor (beta chain) was identified during a study of cytomegalovirus exposure and HLA in healthy donors. Points from the study as a whole: It was about 150 TCR beta chains that were listed as cytomegalovirus-associated. Links to common viral pathogens appeared, in a later analysis, for several of the most significant clusters.

This clone was recorded only once. Antigen: not known. In nominal health when sampled, donors likely had unrecorded immune exposures nonetheless. Trimming pared 8 bases from V and 10 bases from J, leaving 14 bases between. CDR1 GTSNPN and CDR2 SVGIG come from the germline V gene (reference sequence). There are 10 residues in the CDR3. Vbeta (60) and Jbeta (13) primers were used in the PCR. Using immunoSEQ multiplex PCR, the repertoire was profiled, and TCRdb retains in-frame clones only, with some absent. There are about 200,000 clones in the sample; 70% to 90% occur only once, and 1.5% to 2% lies in the top ten.

The rearrangement joins TRBV30 to TRBJ1-1, with D uncertain. Source material: PBMCs. The clonotype was recovered from a woman aged 18-29 years in good health and CMV-seronegative. The chain's CDR3 is CALIGRVAFF. CDR3 nucleotide sequence: TGTGCCCTCATCGGGCGGGTAGCTTTCTTT.